The next 23 T cell receptor beta chains were all read from a single sample in a study of cytomegalovirus exposure and HLA in healthy donors. Primers: 60 Vbeta forward and 13 Jbeta reverse. Repertoires were generated with immunoSEQ multiplex PCR, while TCRdb's copy carries only in-frame clones and drops some. The profile shows approximately 100,000 clones, approximately 79% of them singletons. Sequencing was performed on PBMCs. These receptors all stem from a man between 60 and 70 years old in good health and CMV-seronegative.

This chain links TRBV29-1 with TRBJ2-4; 11 bases fit TRBD1. The CDR3 extends over 14 amino acids. V was pared by 6 bases and J by 4 bases, with 5 bases of the junction left unmatched. CDR1 and CDR2 (germline): SQVTM, ANQGSEA. CDR3 sequence: CSVGTGGRKNIQYF. The CDR3 coding sequence is TGCAGCGTGGGGACAGGGGGTCGAAAAAACATTCAGTACTTC.

V and J are TRBV7-9 and TRBJ1-2, with D possibly being TRBD1 (5 bases). V lost 7 bases and J lost 9, with 21 bases in between. The germline V gene encodes CDR1 SEHNR and CDR2 FQNEAQ (reference sequence). The CDR3 totals 14 residues. The CDR3 loop reads CASTSGQFVVSYTF. The CDR3 nucleotides read TGTGCCAGCACCTCCGGACAATTTGTGGTGAGCTACACCTTC.

The rearrangement links TRBV6-6 to TRBJ1-3; maybe TRBD1 (6 bases). V lost 6 bases, J lost 4 bases, and 10 bases lay in between. The CDR3 has 13 residues. CDR1 and CDR2 from the germline V gene are MNHNY and SVGAGI (reference sequence). CDR3 region: CASRRDNGNTIYF. CDR3 sequence (DNA): TGTGCCAGCAGACGGGACAACGGAAACACCATATATTTT.

The chain is built from TRBV6-5 and TRBJ2-1, with 8 nucleotides matching TRBD1. The CDR3 sequence is 12 residues long. Germline V gives CDR1 MNHEY, CDR2 SVGAGI. J lost 7 bases, V lost 6 bases, and 2 bases had no gene match. The CDR3 region is CASSTGGNEQFF. The DNA for the CDR3 is TGTGCCAGCAGCACAGGGGGGAATGAGCAGTTCTTC.

This clone has just a few counts. The chain uses TRBV5-1 and TRBJ1-2, with unresolved D. From germline, CDR1 is SGHRS and CDR2 YFSETQ. V gave up 4 bases and J gave up 4 bases, with 8 bases separating them. The CDR3 extends over 12 amino acids. The CDR3, as DNA: TGCGCCAGCAGCCCCGGAGGCTATGGCTACACCTTC. This codes for CASSPGGYGYTF.

This clone has only a few counts. CDR3 loop: CASSQDLVVVANTGELFF. DNA for the CDR3: TGTGCCAGCAGCCAAGATCTCGTCGTCGTCGCGAACACCGGGGAGCTGTTTTTT. The chain recombines TRBV4-2 with TRBJ2-2; D not resolved. The V end lost 0 bases, the J end lost 0 bases, and 14 bases lay between the germline ends. This CDR3 spans 18 amino acids. From germline, CDR1 is LGHNA and CDR2 YNFKEQ.

The genes are TRBV4-1 and TRBJ1-2; TRBD1 matches at 9 bases. CDR3 length: 15 residues. Germline V CDR1 and CDR2: MGHRA, YSYEKL. V lost 2 bases to trimming and J lost 7 bases; unmatched junction nucleotides: 8. CDR3: CASSQPKQGASGYTF. CDR3 DNA sequence: TGCGCCAGCAGCCAACCAAAACAGGGGGCGAGTGGCTACACCTTC.

This rearrangement joins TRBV18 to TRBJ1-6, with D unclear. The CDR3 is 13 residues long. Germline V gene lookup returns CDR1 KGHSH and CDR2 LQKENI. V was pared by 6 bases and J by 8 bases, with 11 bases between. The CDR3 protein is CASSRVEHSPLHF. Written as DNA, the CDR3 is TGTGCCAGCTCCCGAGTGGAGCATTCACCCCTCCACTTT. The full variable domain, rest sourced from reference TRBV18 and TRBJ1-6, is NAGVMQNPRHLVRRRGQEARLRCSPMKGHSHVYWYRQLPEEGLKFMVYLQKENIIDESGMPKERFSAEFPKEGPSILRIQQVVRGDSAAYFCASSRVEHSPLHFGNGTRLTVT.

As DNA, the CDR3 is TGTGCCAGTAGTCCCTCAGGGCCCTTTGGCTACACCTTC. Its translation: CASSPSGPFGYTF. V is TRBV19 and J is TRBJ1-2; tentative D call: TRBD1 (5 bases). V dropped 5 bases and J dropped 7 bases, with 14 bases sitting between them. CDR1 is LNHDA and CDR2 is SQIVND in the germline V gene (reference sequence). CDR3 length: 13 amino acids.

The chain links TRBV7-9 to TRBJ2-1, with 8 bases fitting TRBD2. The V gene end was trimmed by 7 bases and the J gene end by 1 base; junction bases not matched to a gene: 6. The CDR3 extends over 15 amino acids. Germline V CDR1 and CDR2: SEHNR, FQNEAQ (reference sequence). CDR3 loop: CASIPTGGSYNEQFF. DNA for the CDR3: TGTGCCAGCATCCCAACGGGGGGGTCCTACAATGAGCAGTTCTTC.

This clone has more than one count but fewer than ten. V gene TRBV5-4 combines with J gene TRBJ2-5; the match to TRBD1 covers 7 bases. CDR3 length: 14 residues. Looked up from germline, CDR1 is SGHNT and CDR2 is YYREEE (reference sequence). Trimming at V came to 4 bases and at J to 3 bases, leaving 6 bases not matched to a gene. The CDR3: CASSRGQAEETQYF. DNA of the CDR3: TGTGCCAGCAGCAGAGGACAGGCCGAAGAGACCCAGTACTTC.

This rearrangement joins TRBV25-1 to TRBJ1-5; 7 bases align to TRBD1. The CDR3 contains 14 residues. V was pared by 2 bases and J by 4 bases, with 2 bases of the junction left unmatched. In germline, CDR1 is MGHDK, CDR2 SYGVNS. CDR3: CASSEGDRNQPQHF. CDR3 nucleotide sequence: TGTGCCAGCAGTGAAGGGGACAGAAATCAGCCCCAGCATTTT.

This chain links TRBV7-3 with TRBJ1-6; TRBD1 is a possible D gene (5 bases). Trimming removed 6 bases from V and 6 bases from J, with 21 bases in between. Germline CDR1 and CDR2: SGHTA and FQGTGA. The CDR3 sequence is 17 residues long. CDR3 amino acids: CASSRERGGASNSPLHF. Here the CDR3 DNA reads TGTGCCAGCAGTAGAGAGCGGGGTGGGGCAAGTAATTCACCCCTCCACTTT.

The chain has TRBV29-1 and TRBJ1-2; D is perhaps TRBD1 (6 bases). CDR3 size: 13 residues. CDR1 is SQVTM and CDR2 is ANQGSEA in the germline V gene. V lost 7 bases and J lost 0, with 12 bases in between. The CDR3 loop is CSAWTAANYGYTF. The CDR3 nucleotides are TGCAGCGCGTGGACAGCGGCTAACTATGGCTACACCTTC.

This chain uses TRBV2 with TRBJ1-3, with no clear D. Germline-derived CDR1 and CDR2 are SNHLY and FYNNEI. The CDR3 is made up of 12 amino acids. V gave up 6 bases and J gave up 3 bases, with 6 bases separating them. Here the CDR3 DNA reads TGTGCCAGCAGCGAGATTGGAAACACCATATATTTT. Its protein is CASSEIGNTIYF.

The sample holds a few counts of this clone. Other nucleotide sequences from this sample produce the same CDR3. The chain carries TRBV6-5 and TRBJ1-1; D possibly corresponds to TRBD1 (6 bases). The CDR3 has 15 residues. CDR1 is MNHEY, CDR2 SVGAGI, per germline. V dropped 0 bases and J dropped 3 bases, with 11 bases sitting between them. CDR3 sequence (DNA): TGTGCCAGCAGTTACTCGAGAGGGGGTGACACTGAAGCTTTCTTT. Translation: CASSYSRGGDTEAFF.

With respect to this clone: This CDR3 is also generated by other DNA sequences in the sample. The J gene is TRBJ2-3, the V gene TRBV5-1; the D is unclear. This CDR3 has 13 amino acids. V gave up 3 bases and J gave up 5 bases, with 10 bases separating them. The germline V gene encodes CDR1 SGHRS and CDR2 YFSETQ. The CDR3 sequence is CASSSSSGDTQYF. For the CDR3, the DNA is TGCGCCAGCAGCTCATCGTCAGGAGATACGCAGTATTTT.

The chain carries TRBV4-3 and TRBJ1-3; D not resolved. Germline assignment: CDR1 LGHNA and CDR2 YSLEER. This CDR3 comprises 15 residues. V lost 0 bases to trimming and J lost 0 bases, with 6 bases between them. The CDR3 region has the DNA TGCGCCAGCAGCCAAGACAGGAACTCTGGAAACACCATATATTTT. This gives the protein CASSQDRNSGNTIYF.

The chain combines TRBV7-2 with TRBJ2-3; 10 bases are shared with TRBD2. The length of the CDR3 is 16 residues. Germline-derived CDR1 and CDR2 are SGHTA and FQGNSA. V lost 4 bases and J lost 3; bases outside the gene matches: 7. In DNA, the CDR3 is TGTGCCAGCAGCTCAGTAGCGGGGGGCGGTACAGATACGCAGTATTTT. It specifies CASSSVAGGGTDTQYF.

This chain uses TRBV4-3 with TRBJ1-1; D might be TRBD1 (5 bases). Germline loops: CDR1 LGHNA, CDR2 YSLEER. V shed 1 base and J shed 1 base, with 16 bases lying between them. The CDR3 has 17 residues. CDR3 DNA: TGCGCCAGCAGCCAAGGAACAGGTCACACGGGGAACACTGAAGCTTTCTTT. Amino acids: CASSQGTGHTGNTEAFF.

The chain joins TRBV2 to TRBJ2-1; 11 bases map to TRBD2. The CDR3 consists of 15 residues. V shed 7 bases, J shed 6 bases, and the junction held 8 bases outside the gene matches. Germline V lookup: CDR1 SNHLY, CDR2 FYNNEI. CDR3 DNA: TGTGCCAGCACCGAGGGGGGACTAGCGGTCAATGAGCAGTTCTTC. It translates to CASTEGGLAVNEQFF.

The chain has TRBV7-8 and TRBJ1-1; D ambiguous. The CDR3 extends over 12 amino acids. Looked up from germline, CDR1 is SGHVS and CDR2 is FQNEAQ. Trimming left V 2 bases short and J 7 bases short, with 8 bases between. This CDR3 reads CASSLPGYEAFF. The CDR3 nucleotides are TGTGCCAGCAGCTTACCAGGCTATGAAGCTTTCTTT.

V usage is TRBV5-1 and J usage is TRBJ2-3; 10 bases map to TRBD2. The trim removed 0 bases at V and 8 bases at J, leaving 9 bases unmatched. The CDR3 runs 16 residues. Germline CDR1 and CDR2: SGHRS and YFSETQ. The CDR3 spells CASSLALDKRGGTQYF. CDR3 bases: TGCGCCAGCAGCTTGGCCCTGGATAAGCGGGGGGGTACGCAGTATTTT. The full variable domain, with the rest looked up from reference TRBV5-1 and TRBJ2-3, is KAGVTQTPRYLIKTRGQQVTLSCSPISGHRSVSWYQQTPGQGLQFLFEYFSETQRNKGNFPGRFSGRQFSNSRSEMNVSTLELGDSALYLCASSLALDKRGGTQYFGPGTRLTVL.